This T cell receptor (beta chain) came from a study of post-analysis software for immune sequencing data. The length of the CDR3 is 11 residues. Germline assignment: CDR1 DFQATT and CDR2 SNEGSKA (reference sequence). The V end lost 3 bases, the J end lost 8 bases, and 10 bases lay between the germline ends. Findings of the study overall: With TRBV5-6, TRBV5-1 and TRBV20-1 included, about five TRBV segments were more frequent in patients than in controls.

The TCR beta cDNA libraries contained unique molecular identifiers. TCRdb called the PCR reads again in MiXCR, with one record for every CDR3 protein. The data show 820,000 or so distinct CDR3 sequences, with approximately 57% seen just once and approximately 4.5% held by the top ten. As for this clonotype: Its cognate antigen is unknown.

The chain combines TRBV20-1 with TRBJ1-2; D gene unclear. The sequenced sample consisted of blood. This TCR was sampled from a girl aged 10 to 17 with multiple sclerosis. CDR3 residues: CSASLPGGYTF. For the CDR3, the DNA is TGCAGTGCTAGCCTCCCAGGCGGCTACACCTTC.